This T cell receptor (beta chain) was obtained from a study of blood T cell repertoires in COVID-19. Study information: Donors in the United States, Italy and Spain gave samples during acute or convalescent COVID-19.

The CDR3 is 16 amino acids. V shed 2 bases and J 3 bases; nucleotides not matched to a gene: 7. The germline V gene encodes CDR1 MDHEN and CDR2 SYDVKM. Methods used by the authors: From reference gene primer amplification, estimates of nucleated cell counts were derived. Sequenced by immunoSEQ multiplex PCR; TCRdb stores in-frame clones only, minus some. V, J and clone size reflect that table, while D and trimming were determined from the DNA. The data show 200,000 to 250,000 clones, approximately 90% seen once. Sequencing was performed on peripheral blood. The clonotype was recovered from a man aged 45 to 65 with COVID-19, enrolled during active disease. The chain carries TRBV28 and TRBJ2-7; TRBD1 agrees at 10 bases. CDR3 sequence reads: CASSLKLTGGRYEQYF. The CDR3 DNA sequence: TGTGCCAGCAGTTTAAAACTGACAGGGGGCCGCTACGAGCAGTACTTC.